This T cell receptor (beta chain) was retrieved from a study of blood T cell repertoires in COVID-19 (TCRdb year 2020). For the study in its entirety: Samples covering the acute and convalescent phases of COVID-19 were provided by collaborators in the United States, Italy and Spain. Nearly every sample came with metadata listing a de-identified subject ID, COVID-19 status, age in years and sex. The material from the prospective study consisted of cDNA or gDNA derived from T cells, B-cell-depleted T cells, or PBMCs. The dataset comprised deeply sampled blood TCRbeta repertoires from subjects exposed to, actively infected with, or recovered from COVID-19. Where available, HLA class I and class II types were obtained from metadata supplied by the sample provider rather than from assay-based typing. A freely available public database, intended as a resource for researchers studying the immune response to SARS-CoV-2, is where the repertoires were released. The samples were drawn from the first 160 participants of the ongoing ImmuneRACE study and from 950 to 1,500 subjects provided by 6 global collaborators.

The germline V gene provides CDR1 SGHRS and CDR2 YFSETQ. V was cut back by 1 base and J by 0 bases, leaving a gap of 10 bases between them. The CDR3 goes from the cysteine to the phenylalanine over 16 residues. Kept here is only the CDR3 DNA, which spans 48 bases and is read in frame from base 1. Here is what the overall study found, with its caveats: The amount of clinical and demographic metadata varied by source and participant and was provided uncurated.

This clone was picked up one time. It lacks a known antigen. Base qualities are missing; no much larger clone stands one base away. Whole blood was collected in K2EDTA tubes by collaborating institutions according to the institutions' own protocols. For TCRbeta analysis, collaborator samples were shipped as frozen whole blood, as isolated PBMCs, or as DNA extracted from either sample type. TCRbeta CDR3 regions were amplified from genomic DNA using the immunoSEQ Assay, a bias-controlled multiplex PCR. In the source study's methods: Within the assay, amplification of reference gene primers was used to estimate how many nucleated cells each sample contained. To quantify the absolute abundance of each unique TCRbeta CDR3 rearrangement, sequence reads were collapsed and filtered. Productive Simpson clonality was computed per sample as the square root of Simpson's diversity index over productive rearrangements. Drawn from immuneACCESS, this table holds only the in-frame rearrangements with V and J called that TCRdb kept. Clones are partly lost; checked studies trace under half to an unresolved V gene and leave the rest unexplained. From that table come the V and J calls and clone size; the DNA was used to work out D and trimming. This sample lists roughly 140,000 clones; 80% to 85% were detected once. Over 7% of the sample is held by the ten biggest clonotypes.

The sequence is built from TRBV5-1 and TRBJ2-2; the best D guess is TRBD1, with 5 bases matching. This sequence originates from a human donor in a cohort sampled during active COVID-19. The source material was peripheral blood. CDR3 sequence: CASSLRQGPNTGELFF. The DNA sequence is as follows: TGCGCCAGCAGCTTGAGGCAGGGCCCGAACACCGGGGAGCTGTTTTTT.